This T cell receptor beta chain derives from a study of blood T cell repertoires in COVID-19. Study details: Collection of acute and convalescent COVID-19 samples took place in the United States, Italy and Spain. Nucleic acid was either cDNA or gDNA, and it came from T cells, B-cell-depleted T cells, or PBMCs.

The V and J ends lost 5 bases and 0 bases, in that order; junction bases with no gene match: 12. Germline V lookup: CDR1 SGHVS, CDR2 FQNEAQ. CDR3 length: 18 amino acids. Per the original data handling: Researchers report that nucleated cell counts were estimated from reference gene primer amplification. TCRdb's copy holds only in-frame clones and misses some; the assay was immunoSEQ multiplex PCR. V and J calls and clone size are as listed in that table; D and trimming were resolved from the DNA. The sample records approximately 61,000 clones, approximately 83% being singletons. Sequencing input: peripheral blood. This sequence joins TRBV7-8 and TRBJ2-1, with TRBD2 matching over 8 bases. The sequence derives from a human donor in a cohort sampled during active COVID-19. The CDR3 nucleotides are TGTGCCAGCAGCCCTCTCGGGGGGGGGCTGAGCTCCTACAATGAGCAGTTCTTC. Its translation is CASSPLGGGLSSYNEQFF.